A single sample gave rise to the 4 T cell receptor beta chains below, sequenced in a study of cytomegalovirus exposure and HLA in healthy donors. Produced via immunoSEQ multiplex PCR; TCRdb's table is partial and in-frame only. The data contain fewer than 120,000 clones, 88% of them singletons. The sequenced sample consisted of PBMCs. The source of these receptors is a woman between 25 and 40 years old in good health and CMV-seropositive.

The chain joins TRBV19 to TRBJ2-1; 8 bases map to TRBD1. The CDR3 has 15 residues. Trimming removed 2 bases from V and 4 bases from J; junction bases left unmatched: 4. Germline V gives CDR1 LNHDA, CDR2 SQIVND (reference sequence). In DNA form, the CDR3 reads TGTGCCAGTAGTATATACAGGACAGGGTACAATGAGCAGTTCTTC. Its protein is CASSIYRTGYNEQFF.

This clone was seen a single time. The chain employs TRBV15 and TRBJ1-5; unclear D gene. CDR1 is LNHNV and CDR2 is YYDKDF in the germline V gene (reference sequence). Trimming cost V 4 bases and J 4 bases, with 17 bases left between them. There are 16 residues in the CDR3. The CDR3 DNA is TGTGCCACCAGCATCCGAGGCGATCTCCTAAATCAGCCCCAGCATTTT. Protein product: CATSIRGDLLNQPQHF.

The rearrangement links TRBV5-4 to TRBJ2-7; 13 bases map to TRBD2. The junction had 7 bases not matched to a gene; V was cut back by 0 bases and J by 7 bases. The CDR3 is made up of 16 amino acids. In germline, CDR1 is SGHNT, CDR2 YYREEE (reference sequence). The CDR3 DNA reads TGTGCCAGCAGCTTGGCCTTGACTAGCGGGAGGAGGGAGCAGTACTTC. Translation gives CASSLALTSGRREQYF.

This rearrangement joins TRBV6-5 to TRBJ2-7; tentatively, D is TRBD1 (6 bases). Germline V gives CDR1 MNHEY, CDR2 SVGAGI. Trimming removed 6 bases at V and 4 bases at J, with 16 bases between. The CDR3 is made up of 14 amino acids. The CDR3 loop is CASRPGTRRYEQYF. The CDR3, as DNA: TGTGCCAGCAGGCCCGGGACACGGAGATACGAGCAGTACTTC.